These 18 T cell receptor beta chains were sequenced from one sample in a study of post-analysis software for immune sequencing data (dated by TCRdb to between 2015 and 2017). Findings and caveats that apply to the study as a whole: Patients showed significantly higher frequencies than controls for 4 or 5 TRBV segments, among them TRBV5-6, TRBV5-1 and TRBV20-1.

The antigens these receptors bind are not known. The library was generated by PCR. Sequenced using an Illumina HiSeq 2500. Unique molecular identifiers were incorporated into TCR beta cDNA libraries to reduce PCR and sequencing biases. TCRdb trimmed public reads at Q25 via fastp, called clones via MiXCR and kept in-frame beta chains. Rows are unified per CDR3 protein, each entry keeping the most common DNA and genes. A total of about 680,000 distinct CDR3 sequences appear in this sample, approximately 60% of them only once. 11% of the sample lies in the top ten. Sequencing input: blood. All receptors derive from a girl aged 2-10 years with multiple sclerosis.

The table lists this clonotype with a count of one. The chain employs TRBV7-9 and TRBJ1-1; no reliable D call. Per germline, CDR1 SEHNR and CDR2 FQNEAQ (reference sequence). Trimming cost V 3 bases and J 5 bases, with 10 bases left between them. The CDR3 length is 13 residues. This CDR3 is CASSFVQPTEAFF. Written as DNA, the CDR3 is TGTGCCAGCAGCTTCGTTCAGCCGACTGAAGCTTTCTTT.

V and J are TRBV29-1 and TRBJ1-1; D is perhaps TRBD1 (5 bases). The germline gives CDR1 SQVTM, CDR2 ANQGSEA. The CDR3 covers 10 residues. Trimming shortened V by 7 bases and J by 7 bases, and 10 bases separated the two germline ends. The CDR3 sequence: CSEGQLEAFF. For the CDR3, the DNA is TGCAGCGAGGGGCAGCTTGAAGCTTTCTTT.

This clonotype was counted a few times. The chain recombines TRBV6-5 with TRBJ2-7; 7 nucleotides match TRBD2. From germline, CDR1 is MNHEY and CDR2 SVGAGI. The CDR3 has 16 amino acids. J lost 3 bases, V lost 6 bases, and 14 bases had no gene match. Here the CDR3 DNA reads TGTGCCAGCAGAGGGGTGGCGGGAGTCCTCTTCTACGAGCAGTACTTC. It translates to CASRGVAGVLFYEQYF.

This clonotype was observed a handful of times. The chain recombines TRBV5-1 with TRBJ2-4; tentatively, D is TRBD2 (6 bases). Germline assignment: CDR1 SGHRS and CDR2 YFSETQ. The CDR3 contains 14 residues. Trimming left V 4 bases short and J 8 bases short, with 16 bases between. The CDR3 loop reads CASSLSGGGDIQYF. DNA of the CDR3: TGCGCCAGCAGCCTGTCTGGAGGCGGGGACATTCAGTACTTC.

The chain is built from TRBV27 and TRBJ2-1, with D tentatively TRBD2 (5 bases). Between the trimmed V and J ends, which lost 6 bases and 1 base, there was a span of 13 bases. CDR1 is MNHEY, CDR2 SMNVEV, per germline (reference sequence). CDR3 length equals 15 residues. CDR3 protein: CASSPTWTSYNEQFF. The CDR3, as DNA: TGTGCCAGCAGCCCCACATGGACTTCCTACAATGAGCAGTTCTTC.

The chain recombines TRBV20-1 with TRBJ2-1; tentatively, D is TRBD2 (5 bases). The V end lost 0 bases, the J end lost 7 bases, and 7 bases lay between the germline ends. Germline values: CDR1 DFQATT, CDR2 SNEGSKA (reference sequence). CDR3 length: 12 residues. DNA for the CDR3: TGCAGTGCTAGAGATTGGAGGAATGAGCAGTTCTTC. It translates to CSARDWRNEQFF.

The genes are TRBV20-1 and TRBJ1-2; 8 positions agree with TRBD1. V was pared by 6 bases and J by 6 bases, with 6 bases of the junction left unmatched. In germline, CDR1 is DFQATT, CDR2 SNEGSKA (reference sequence). This CDR3 is built from 12 residues. The CDR3 DNA follows: TGCAGTGCACCACAGGGGGATCATGGCTACACCTTC. It encodes CSAPQGDHGYTF.

V and J are TRBV6-2 or TRBV6-3 and TRBJ2-1; 7 nucleotides agree with TRBD1. CDR3 length: 16 residues. Trimming took 2 bases from V and 2 from J; bases not matched to a gene: 6. The germline gives CDR1 MNHEY, CDR2 SVGEGT. This chain's CDR3 is CASSYPGQDPYNEQFF. The CDR3 DNA sequence: TGTGCCAGCAGTTACCCTGGACAGGACCCCTACAATGAGCAGTTCTTC.

This clonotype came up once. This chain uses TRBV12-3 or TRBV12-4 with TRBJ2-1, with 10 bases identical to TRBD2. The CDR3 contains 16 residues. With V trimmed by 0 bases and J by 7 bases, 6 bases remained unmatched. The CDR3 DNA sequence: TGTGCCAGCAGTTTAGCGGAGCGGGGGGGCCTGAATGAGCAGTTCTTC. Translating gives CASSLAERGGLNEQFF.

This CDR3 reads CASKLTGLNEKLFF. The CDR3 nucleotides are TGTGCCAGCAAGCTGACAGGCCTCAATGAAAAACTGTTTTTT. V usage is TRBV25-1 and J usage is TRBJ1-4, with D possibly being TRBD1 (6 bases). The CDR3 has 14 residues. Trimming stripped 7 bases from V and 5 bases from J, with 14 bases between. Germline V gives CDR1 MGHDK, CDR2 SYGVNS.

This clonotype was seen only a few times. The chain couples TRBV21-1 to TRBJ2-5; the DNA was not used to check the table's D call, TRBD1. TRBV21-1 is a known pseudogene. The CDR3 loop spans 14 amino acids. CDR3 protein: CASSAPTGRETQYF. The CDR3 DNA follows: TGTGCCAGCAGCGCACCGACAGGTCGGGAGACCCAGTACTTC.

This clonotype came up once. This sequence joins TRBV20-1 and TRBJ1-2; a possible D gene is TRBD1 (5 bases). Germline V gives CDR1 DFQATT, CDR2 SNEGSKA (reference sequence). V was trimmed by 6 bases and J by 4 bases, leaving 15 bases between them. The CDR3 is 13 residues long. CDR3: CSAHLDRRYGYTF. The CDR3 nucleotides are TGCAGTGCCCACCTAGACAGACGCTATGGCTACACCTTC.

V and J are TRBV7-9 and TRBJ2-1; D is unclear. This CDR3 has 14 amino acids. The germline gives CDR1 SEHNR, CDR2 FQNEAQ (reference sequence). V was cut by 5 bases and J by 13 bases, with 21 bases left in between. CDR3 nucleotides: TGTGCCAGCAGCCGCTCAGGCAACCAAGAGACCCAGTTCTTC. Translating it yields CASSRSGNQETQFF.

This clonotype was counted many times. The chain couples TRBV5-1 to TRBJ1-2; weak D call: TRBD1 (5 bases). Trimming removed 3 bases from V and 3 bases from J, with 9 bases in between. Germline V gene data show CDR1 as SGHRS and CDR2 as YFSETQ. This CDR3 has 13 amino acids. The CDR3 DNA follows: TGCGCCAGCAGCTACACCAGGGACTATGGCTACACCTTC. This gives the protein CASSYTRDYGYTF. The full variable domain, rest sourced from reference TRBV5-1 and TRBJ1-2, is KAGVTQTPRYLIKTRGQQVTLSCSPISGHRSVSWYQQTPGQGLQFLFEYFSETQRNKGNFPGRFSGRQFSNSRSEMNVSTLELGDSALYLCASSYTRDYGYTFGSGTRLTVV.

A few counts support this clonotype. This chain uses TRBV7-9 with TRBJ2-7; 9 bases line up with TRBD1. V trimming: 5 bases; J trimming: 10 bases; junction bases outside the gene matches: 15. CDR3 length: 15 amino acids. Germline V gene lookup returns CDR1 SEHNR and CDR2 FQNEAQ (reference sequence). This CDR3 reads CASSLLRTGVSSQYF. The CDR3 nucleotides are TGTGCCAGCAGCCTACTCAGGACAGGGGTATCTTCCCAGTACTTC.

The chain recombines TRBV10-3 with TRBJ2-7; possibly TRBD1 for D (6 bases). CDR1 and CDR2 (germline): ENHRY, SYGVKD. Trimming removed 6 bases at V and 4 bases at J, with 16 bases between. The CDR3 is made up of 14 amino acids. The CDR3 loop is CAISRGQLYYEQYF. CDR3 in DNA: TGTGCCATCAGCAGGGGACAACTTTATTACGAGCAGTACTTC.

This clonotype was counted a few times. The J gene is TRBJ2-6, the V gene TRBV7-9; TRBD1 agrees at 8 bases. From germline, CDR1 is SEHNR and CDR2 FQNEAQ (reference sequence). The CDR3 totals 18 residues. V was pared by 4 bases and J by 0 bases, with 8 bases of the junction left unmatched. The CDR3 protein is CASSSTGQVNSGANVLTF. CDR3 nucleotide sequence: TGTGCCAGCAGCTCCACGGGACAGGTGAACTCTGGGGCCAACGTCCTGACTTTC.

V is TRBV2 and J is TRBJ2-7, with D maybe TRBD2 (7 bases). The ends were cut back, 6 bases at V and 9 bases at J, with 18 bases in the middle. Per the germline V gene, CDR1 is SNHLY and CDR2 is FYNNEI. The CDR3 has 13 amino acids. CDR3 protein: CASRGLQGRAQYF. The CDR3 coding sequence is TGTGCCAGCAGGGGACTACAGGGTAGGGCGCAGTACTTC.